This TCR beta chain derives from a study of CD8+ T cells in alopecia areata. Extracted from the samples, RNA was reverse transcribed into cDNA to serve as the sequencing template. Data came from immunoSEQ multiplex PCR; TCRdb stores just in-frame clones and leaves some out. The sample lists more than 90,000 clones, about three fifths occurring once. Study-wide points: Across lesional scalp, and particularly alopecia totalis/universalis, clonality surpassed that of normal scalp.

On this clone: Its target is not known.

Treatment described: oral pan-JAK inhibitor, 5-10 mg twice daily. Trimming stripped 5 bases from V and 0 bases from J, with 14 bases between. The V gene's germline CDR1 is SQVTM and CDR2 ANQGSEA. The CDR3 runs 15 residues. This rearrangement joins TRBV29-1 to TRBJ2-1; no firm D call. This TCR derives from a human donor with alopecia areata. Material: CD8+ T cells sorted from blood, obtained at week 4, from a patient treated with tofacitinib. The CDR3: CSVNSLKSSYNEQFF. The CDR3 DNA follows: TGCAGCGTTAACAGCCTGAAAAGCTCCTACAATGAGCAGTTCTTC.